This T cell receptor (beta chain) was found in a study of graft-versus-host responses after intestinal transplantation. Study-level information: In this cohort, recipients had multivisceral, liver-intestinal, or isolated intestinal transplants. Anti-thymocyte globulin was used for induction in all recipients, who then took tacrolimus and steroids for 2 to 4 years. Study-level points and caveats: GvH clones were identified in recipient marrow, with some first appearing in ileum or blood.

TCRdb's copy holds only in-frame clones and misses some; the assay was immunoSEQ multiplex PCR. The sample records roughly 120,000 clones, just over 90% being singletons. In the case of this clone: Antigen specificity is unknown.

CDR3 size: 13 residues. The V gene lost 0 bases and the J gene lost 1 base, with 4 bases spanning the gap. Per germline, CDR1 SGHRS and CDR2 YFSETQ. V is TRBV5-1 and J is TRBJ1-1; D not certain. The clonotype was recovered from a human donor who was the organ donor for an intestinal transplant. The specimen was unstimulated CD4+ T cells sorted from spleen or lymph node cells, collected before transplant. CDR3 bases: TGCGCCAGCAGCTTGGCCCGGAACACTGAAGCTTTCTTT. It yields the protein CASSLARNTEAFF.